These T cell receptor beta chains were read from a single sample in a study of control samples from healthy donors and cancer patients. Some clones are missing from TCRdb's copy, which holds only in-frame ones; the method was immunoSEQ multiplex PCR. The sample carries tens of thousands of clones, around 90% recorded once. Sequenced sample: PBMCs. All receptors come from a man in his 60s with colorectal cancer. Both conserved end residues are part of each CDR3. Each record gives: V gene, D gene, clone size, J gene, CDR3 DNA, CDR3 protein. A D gene is named only where the DNA matches it firmly. Clone size appears in some rows only: once, few, many, or a class for an expanded clone.

v_call: TRBV4-1; d_call: .; clone_size: .; j_call: TRBJ2-2; cdr3_nt: TGCGCCAGCAGCTCAGGGAGCGCGAACACCGGGGAGCTGTTTTTT; cdr3_aa: CASSSGSANTGELFF
v_call: TRBV12-3/TRBV12-4; d_call: TRBD2; clone_size: .; j_call: TRBJ2-7; cdr3_nt: TGTGCCACCTCAGCGGGGACCCTCTACGAGCAGTACTTC; cdr3_aa: CATSAGTLYEQYF
v_call: TRBV7-2; d_call: .; clone_size: .; j_call: TRBJ1-3; cdr3_nt: TGTGCCAGCAGCTTAGCGAGCCGCTCTGGAAACACCATATATTTT; cdr3_aa: CASSLASRSGNTIYF
v_call: TRBV27; d_call: .; clone_size: .; j_call: TRBJ2-4; cdr3_nt: TGTGCCAGCAGTTCCCGAGGTGATAGGGACATTCAGTACTTC; cdr3_aa: CASSSRGDRDIQYF
v_call: TRBV6-5; d_call: TRBD1; clone_size: .; j_call: TRBJ1-2; cdr3_nt: TGTGCCAGCAGTTATTCGGACAGGGCGGATGGCTACACCTTC; cdr3_aa: CASSYSDRADGYTF
v_call: TRBV3-1/TRBV3-2; d_call: .; clone_size: .; j_call: TRBJ1-3; cdr3_nt: TGTGCCAGCAGCCCCCGTCGTTCTGTCTCTGGAAACACCATATATTTT; cdr3_aa: CASSPRRSVSGNTIYF
v_call: TRBV5-4; d_call: .; clone_size: .; j_call: TRBJ1-6; cdr3_nt: TGTGCCAGCAGCTTGGGGCAGGGGAATTCACCCCTCCACTTT; cdr3_aa: CASSLGQGNSPLHF
v_call: TRBV7-6; d_call: .; clone_size: .; j_call: TRBJ1-3; cdr3_nt: TGTGCCAGCAGCTTAGGGCAGGCGGCGTCTGGAAACACCATATATTTT; cdr3_aa: CASSLGQAASGNTIYF
v_call: TRBV30; d_call: TRBD1; clone_size: .; j_call: TRBJ1-1; cdr3_nt: TGTGCCTGGAGGAGGGGACAGGGGACTGAAGCTTTCTTT; cdr3_aa: CAWRRGQGTEAFF
v_call: TRBV27; d_call: TRBD1; clone_size: .; j_call: TRBJ1-2; cdr3_nt: TGTGCCAGCAGTTTATCGGCGACAGGGTTGTATGGCTACACCTTC; cdr3_aa: CASSLSATGLYGYTF
v_call: TRBV7-2; d_call: .; clone_size: .; j_call: TRBJ2-2; cdr3_nt: TGTGCCAGCAGCGGGCCGAGGCGAGCCACCGGGGAGCTGTTTTTT; cdr3_aa: CASSGPRRATGELFF
v_call: TRBV30; d_call: .; clone_size: .; j_call: TRBJ1-2; cdr3_nt: TGTGCCTGGCATCTCGAGAGGGGGAATGGCTACACCTTC; cdr3_aa: CAWHLERGNGYTF
v_call: TRBV4-3; d_call: .; clone_size: few; j_call: TRBJ1-5; cdr3_nt: TGCGCCAGCAGCCAACTCCAAAATCAGCCCCAGCATTTT; cdr3_aa: CASSQLQNQPQHF
v_call: TRBV9; d_call: TRBD2; clone_size: .; j_call: TRBJ2-2; cdr3_nt: TGTGCCAGCAGCGTAGGCGCGAGGAGCGGGGGGGCCGGGGAGCTGTTTTTT; cdr3_aa: CASSVGARSGGAGELFF
v_call: TRBV7-3; d_call: .; clone_size: .; j_call: TRBJ2-3; cdr3_nt: TGTGCCAGCGGGGCGGGCCGTGGGGGGCTGGATACGCAGTATTTT; cdr3_aa: CASGAGRGGLDTQYF
v_call: TRBV5-1; d_call: .; clone_size: .; j_call: TRBJ2-2; cdr3_nt: TGCGCCAGCAGCTTGGATGGGGGGGAGCTGTTTTTT; cdr3_aa: CASSLDGGELFF
v_call: TRBV18; d_call: TRBD2; clone_size: once; j_call: TRBJ2-7; cdr3_nt: TGTGCCAGCTCACCACTGACTAGCGGGGGACCCTACGAGCAGTACTTC; cdr3_aa: CASSPLTSGGPYEQYF
v_call: TRBV2; d_call: .; clone_size: .; j_call: TRBJ2-1; cdr3_nt: TGTGCCAGCACCAGTTACAATGAGCAGTTCTTC; cdr3_aa: CASTSYNEQFF
v_call: TRBV6-5; d_call: .; clone_size: .; j_call: TRBJ2-5; cdr3_nt: TGTGCCAGCAGTTACGTTGGGGGGACCCAGTACTTC; cdr3_aa: CASSYVGGTQYF
v_call: TRBV7-3; d_call: .; clone_size: .; j_call: TRBJ1-1; cdr3_nt: TGTGCCAGCAGCTTCGGGGAGAACACTGAAGCTTTCTTT; cdr3_aa: CASSFGENTEAFF
v_call: TRBV7-9; d_call: .; clone_size: .; j_call: TRBJ2-7; cdr3_nt: TGTGCCAGCAGCTTAGAGGCGGGATGGTCCTACGAGCAGTACTTC; cdr3_aa: CASSLEAGWSYEQYF
v_call: TRBV3-1/TRBV3-2; d_call: .; clone_size: .; j_call: TRBJ2-1; cdr3_nt: TGTGCCAGCAGCCAAGTCCGCGCGCGAGGACAGCACAATGAGCAGTTCTTC; cdr3_aa: CASSQVRARGQHNEQFF
v_call: TRBV29-1; d_call: .; clone_size: .; j_call: TRBJ1-2; cdr3_nt: TGCAGCGTTGAAGTCCTAAAAGGCTACACCTTC; cdr3_aa: CSVEVLKGYTF
v_call: TRBV11-3; d_call: .; clone_size: .; j_call: TRBJ1-1; cdr3_nt: TGTGCCAGCAGCTTAGCAGGCAGCCCTGAAGCTTTCTTT; cdr3_aa: CASSLAGSPEAFF
v_call: TRBV28; d_call: TRBD1; clone_size: .; j_call: TRBJ1-4; cdr3_nt: TGTGCCAGCAGTTTACCGACAGGGAACGGTGAAAAACTGTTTTTT; cdr3_aa: CASSLPTGNGEKLFF
v_call: TRBV24-1; d_call: .; clone_size: .; j_call: TRBJ1-2; cdr3_nt: TGTGCCACCAGTGCCCCGGGGAGGGGCTATGGCTACACCTTC; cdr3_aa: CATSAPGRGYGYTF
v_call: TRBV5-1; d_call: TRBD2; clone_size: .; j_call: TRBJ2-3; cdr3_nt: TGCGCCAGCAGCTTGGCCCCGGGGACTAGCGGGGGAGGAGATACGCAGTATTTT; cdr3_aa: CASSLAPGTSGGGDTQYF
v_call: TRBV3-1/TRBV3-2; d_call: .; clone_size: .; j_call: TRBJ2-5; cdr3_nt: TGTGCCAGCAGCCCCACCCAAGAGACCCAGTACTTC; cdr3_aa: CASSPTQETQYF
v_call: TRBV23-1; d_call: TRBD1; clone_size: once; j_call: TRBJ2-7; cdr3_nt: TGCGCCAGCAGTCACCTCCCTAACAGGGGGGAAACCTACGAGCAGTACTTC; cdr3_aa: CASSHLPNRGETYEQYF
v_call: TRBV6-6; d_call: .; clone_size: .; j_call: TRBJ1-5; cdr3_nt: TGTGCCAGCAAAAGTCCCGGCCGGGACAATCAGCCCCAGCATTTT; cdr3_aa: CASKSPGRDNQPQHF
v_call: TRBV2; d_call: .; clone_size: .; j_call: TRBJ1-2; cdr3_nt: TGTGCCAGCAGTGGGGCAGGCCCTAACTATGGCTACACCTTC; cdr3_aa: CASSGAGPNYGYTF
v_call: TRBV18; d_call: .; clone_size: .; j_call: TRBJ1-1; cdr3_nt: TGTGCCAGCTCCCAGGTCGGGGGCGGTACTGAAGCTTTCTTT; cdr3_aa: CASSQVGGGTEAFF
v_call: TRBV6-5; d_call: .; clone_size: .; j_call: TRBJ1-1; cdr3_nt: TGTGCCAGCAAAGCTCTAGGAGCCCCGAACACTGAAGCTTTCTTT; cdr3_aa: CASKALGAPNTEAFF
v_call: TRBV11-3; d_call: TRBD2; clone_size: .; j_call: TRBJ2-1; cdr3_nt: TGTGCCAGCAGCCCCATGCAGCGGGGGAGATCCTACAATGAGCAGTTCTTC; cdr3_aa: CASSPMQRGRSYNEQFF
v_call: TRBV7-3; d_call: TRBD1; clone_size: .; j_call: TRBJ1-1; cdr3_nt: TGTGCCAGCGGGACAGGGAACACTGAAGCTTTCTTT; cdr3_aa: CASGTGNTEAFF
v_call: TRBV2; d_call: .; clone_size: .; j_call: TRBJ2-2; cdr3_nt: TGTGCCAGCTCAAACCCCGGGGAGCTGTTTTTT; cdr3_aa: CASSNPGELFF
v_call: TRBV19; d_call: .; clone_size: .; j_call: TRBJ1-1; cdr3_nt: TGTGCCAGTAGTAAACCCGGGGCCCCCTGGGGCACTGAAGCTTTCTTT; cdr3_aa: CASSKPGAPWGTEAFF
v_call: TRBV27; d_call: TRBD2; clone_size: .; j_call: TRBJ2-3; cdr3_nt: TGTGCCAGCAGTTTGGGAGGGACAGATACGCAGTATTTT; cdr3_aa: CASSLGGTDTQYF
v_call: TRBV24-1; d_call: TRBD2; clone_size: .; j_call: TRBJ2-3; cdr3_nt: TGTGCCACCAGTGACCTGACTAGCGGGGGGGCCGGGGATACGCAGTATTTT; cdr3_aa: CATSDLTSGGAGDTQYF
v_call: TRBV7-8; d_call: TRBD2; clone_size: .; j_call: TRBJ2-1; cdr3_nt: TGTGCCAGCAGCGCGCGGGGGGGCTCCTACAATGAGCAGTTCTTC; cdr3_aa: CASSARGGSYNEQFF
v_call: TRBV7-9; d_call: TRBD1; clone_size: .; j_call: TRBJ2-7; cdr3_nt: TGTGCCAGCAGCCCTCCCGGGACAGGGTTTAACGAGCAGTACTTC; cdr3_aa: CASSPPGTGFNEQYF
v_call: TRBV20-1; d_call: .; clone_size: .; j_call: TRBJ2-7; cdr3_nt: TGCAGTGCTAGTGGGGGGCTAGTCTACGAGCAGTACTTC; cdr3_aa: CSASGGLVYEQYF
v_call: TRBV3-1/TRBV3-2; d_call: TRBD2; clone_size: .; j_call: TRBJ2-1; cdr3_nt: TGTCCCCCCACCCACGGCGGGGGGGGGAGCTCCTACAATGAGCAGTTCTTC; cdr3_aa: CPPTHGGGGSSYNEQFF
v_call: TRBV19; d_call: TRBD1; clone_size: .; j_call: TRBJ2-7; cdr3_nt: TGTGCCAGTAGTCTAAGGGACAGTGCCTACGAGCAGTACTTC; cdr3_aa: CASSLRDSAYEQYF
v_call: TRBV21-1; d_call: .; clone_size: .; j_call: TRBJ2-7; cdr3_nt: TGTGCCAGCAGCCAGGCGGACAGGGGGGCCTACGAGCAGTACTTC; cdr3_aa: CASSQADRGAYEQYF
v_call: TRBV15; d_call: TRBD1; clone_size: .; j_call: TRBJ1-1; cdr3_nt: TGTGCCACCAGCAGAGGACAGGGGAACACTGAAGCTTTCTTT; cdr3_aa: CATSRGQGNTEAFF
v_call: TRBV2; d_call: TRBD1; clone_size: .; j_call: TRBJ1-5; cdr3_nt: TGTGCCACCAATACAGGGGTAAGCAATCAGCCCCAGCATTTT; cdr3_aa: CATNTGVSNQPQHF
v_call: TRBV4-1; d_call: .; clone_size: .; j_call: TRBJ2-1; cdr3_nt: TGCGCCAGCAGCCAAGGCGGGGCTAGTAATGAGCAGTTCTTC; cdr3_aa: CASSQGGASNEQFF
v_call: TRBV28; d_call: .; clone_size: .; j_call: TRBJ2-7; cdr3_nt: TGTGCCAGCAGTTTGGGCTTAGAGCAGTACTTC; cdr3_aa: CASSLGLEQYF
v_call: TRBV19; d_call: .; clone_size: .; j_call: TRBJ2-5; cdr3_nt: TGTGCCAGTAGTATGGGCGGGGGCCGCGAGACCCAGTACTTC; cdr3_aa: CASSMGGGRETQYF
v_call: TRBV28; d_call: TRBD1; clone_size: .; j_call: TRBJ1-2; cdr3_nt: TGTGCCAGCAGTTTAGGGACAGTTTATCGGGGCTACACCTTC; cdr3_aa: CASSLGTVYRGYTF
v_call: TRBV5-1; d_call: .; clone_size: few; j_call: TRBJ1-3; cdr3_nt: TGCGCCAGCAGCTGGACAACCGGGAGCTCTGGAAACACCATATATTTT; cdr3_aa: CASSWTTGSSGNTIYF
v_call: TRBV11-2; d_call: .; clone_size: .; j_call: TRBJ2-5; cdr3_nt: TGTGCCAGCAGCTCATCCGTGGTGCGGGAGACCCAGTACTTC; cdr3_aa: CASSSSVVRETQYF
v_call: TRBV2; d_call: .; clone_size: .; j_call: TRBJ2-5; cdr3_nt: TGTGCCAGCAGTGAGCGTGGGATTCATAGGGAGACCCAGTACTTC; cdr3_aa: CASSERGIHRETQYF
v_call: TRBV21-1; d_call: .; clone_size: .; j_call: TRBJ1-5; cdr3_nt: TGTGCCAGCCTTAATCCCAACCGGGGGTTTCAGCCCCAGCATTTT; cdr3_aa: CASLNPNRGFQPQHF